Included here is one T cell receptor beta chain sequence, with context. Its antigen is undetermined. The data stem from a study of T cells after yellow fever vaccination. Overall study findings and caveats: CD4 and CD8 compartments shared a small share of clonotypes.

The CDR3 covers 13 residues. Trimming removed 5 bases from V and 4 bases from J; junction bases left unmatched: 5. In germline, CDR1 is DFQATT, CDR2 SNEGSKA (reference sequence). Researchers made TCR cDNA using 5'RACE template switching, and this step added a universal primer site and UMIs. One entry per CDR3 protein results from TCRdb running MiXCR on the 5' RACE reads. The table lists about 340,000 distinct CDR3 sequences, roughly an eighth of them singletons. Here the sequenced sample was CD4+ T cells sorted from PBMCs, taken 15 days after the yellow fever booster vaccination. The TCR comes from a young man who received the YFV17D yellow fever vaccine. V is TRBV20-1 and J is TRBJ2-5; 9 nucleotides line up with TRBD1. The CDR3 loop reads CSAFRTGAETQYF. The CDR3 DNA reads TGCAGTGCTTTCCGGACAGGGGCAGAGACCCAGTACTTC.